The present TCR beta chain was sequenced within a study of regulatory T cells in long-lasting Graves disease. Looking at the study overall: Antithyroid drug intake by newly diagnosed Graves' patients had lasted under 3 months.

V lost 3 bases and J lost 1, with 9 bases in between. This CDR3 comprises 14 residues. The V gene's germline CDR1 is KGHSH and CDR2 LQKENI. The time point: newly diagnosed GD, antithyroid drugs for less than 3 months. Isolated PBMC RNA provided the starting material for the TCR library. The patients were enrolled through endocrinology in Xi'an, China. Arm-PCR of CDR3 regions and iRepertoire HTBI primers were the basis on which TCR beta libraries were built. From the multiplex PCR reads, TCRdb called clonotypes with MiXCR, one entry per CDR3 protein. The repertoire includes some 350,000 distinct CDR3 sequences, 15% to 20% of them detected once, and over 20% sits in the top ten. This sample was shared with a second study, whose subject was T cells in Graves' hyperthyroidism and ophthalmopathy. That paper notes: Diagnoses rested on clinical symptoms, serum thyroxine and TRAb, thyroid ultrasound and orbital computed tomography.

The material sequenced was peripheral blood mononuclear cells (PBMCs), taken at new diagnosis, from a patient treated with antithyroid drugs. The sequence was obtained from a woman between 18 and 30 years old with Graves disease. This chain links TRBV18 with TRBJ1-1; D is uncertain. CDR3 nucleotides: TGTGCCAGCTCACCGACGGGGTCGAACACTGAAGCTTTCTTT. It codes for CASSPTGSNTEAFF. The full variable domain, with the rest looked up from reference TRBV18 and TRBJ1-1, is NAGVMQNPRHLVRRRGQEARLRCSPMKGHSHVYWYRQLPEEGLKFMVYLQKENIIDESGMPKERFSAEFPKEGPSILRIQQVVRGDSAAYFCASSPTGSNTEAFFGQGTRLTVV.